This TCR beta chain stems from a study of identical twins (TCRdb year 2016). Study-level background: The study deep-sequenced TCR alpha and beta repertoires from monozygotic twins, unrelated adults of various ages and cord blood to test whether fetal clonotypes persist. To rule out contamination, replicate twin experiments were performed at different times with different library preparation protocols.

On the study overall, not on this receptor specifically: In monozygotic twins, recombination models systematically underestimated out-of-frame TCR alpha sharing, but the models matched the sharing seen between unrelated individuals. Abundant cord blood beta clonotypes had fewer insertions, young adult naive repertoires showed a similar but weaker trend, and memory repertoires showed no such trend. Because the same donors could not be followed over many years, conclusions were based on cross-sectional statistical analysis. In beta out-of-frame sequences, excess twin sharing was weaker, because having fewer shared sequences lowered the signal-to-noise ratio. Invariant T cells such as MAIT and iNKT could partly confound zero-insertion analyses, although diverse VJ usage argued against such confounding for most clonotypes. Out-of-frame TCR alpha sequences shared between twins showed an excess of low generation-probability sequences compared with coincidental sharing between unrelated individuals.

Library preparation was by 5' RACE. The listed sequencing device is Illumina HiSeq 2000. Template switching introduced a universal primer binding site; the final cDNA contained a unique molecular identifier, enabling accurate counting of TCR cDNA molecules. Specific primers in the conserved constant-segment region were used to synthesize first-strand cDNA for TCR alpha and beta chains. Each cDNA library was double barcoded, with a SMART-Mk sample barcode plus Illumina barcodes, to control for contamination. TruSeq adapter sequences and Illumina sample barcodes were added in two successive PCR steps. Sequencing of the TCR alpha and beta cDNA libraries was done on the Illumina HiSeq platform using custom primers. Per the authors' processing: Raw reads were processed with MiGEC to extract unique molecular identifiers, and MiXCR was used to determine CDR3 positions. Recombination models were inferred per individual with the repgenHMM and IGoR tools using an EM algorithm. The tcR package in R was used for shared clonotype analysis, with sharing normalized by the product of cloneset sizes. To study raw recombination without the effects of thymic and clonal selection, out-of-frame nonproductive sequences were analyzed. TCRdb reworked the public reads: Q25 trimming with fastp, MiXCR clone assembly, productive beta chains retained. Here each entry gathers all rows of one CDR3 protein and keeps the most common genes and DNA. TCRdb, rather than the study authors, made the V and J calls. Here the sample has 420,000 or so distinct CDR3 sequences; around 18% occur a single time. The ten largest clonotypes hold around 12% of the sample.

A distance of 9 bases separates the germline ends of V and J, which lose 0 bases and 6 bases respectively. The germline V gene provides CDR1 SGHAT and CDR2 FQNNGV. Counted from cysteine to phenylalanine, this CDR3 has 13 amino acids. Only the CDR3 DNA stays, 39 bases, in frame from base 1. Only healthy Caucasian donors were included. The study also sequenced three unrelated non-twin adults: a male aged 18 to 30, a male aged 50 to 60 and a female aged 50 to 60. Miltenyi CD45RO+ enrichment and human naive T-cell isolation kits were used to isolate memory (CD45RO+) and naive T cells from PBMC. This clonotype was recorded many times. Its binding antigen is unknown. Base qualities were left out, and no much larger clone turns up one base away.

Sequenced sample: naive T cells sorted from blood. Reading the label with the study, this specimen's cell subset or site is: cells isolated with a human naive T-cell isolation kit. The TCR sequence derives from a man aged 45-65 years in good health. The chain links TRBV11-2 with TRBJ2-7; the D gene is perhaps TRBD1, on 5 matching bases. The CDR3 reads CASSLDLRGEQYF. The sequenced DNA: TGTGCCAGCAGCTTAGATTTAAGGGGCGAGCAGTACTTC.